Listed here are 16 T cell receptor beta chains from one sample, sequenced in a study of graft-versus-host responses after intestinal transplantation. Assay: immunoSEQ multiplex PCR; the TCRdb copy retains only in-frame clones and omits some. The table includes about 100,000 clones, less than 90% detected once. These receptors have no known antigen. This specimen was unstimulated CD4+ T cells sorted from spleen or lymph node cells, taken before transplant. The receptors were sampled from a human donor who was the organ donor for an intestinal transplant.

The chain joins TRBV6-4 to TRBJ2-3, with 10 bases identical to TRBD2. Losses at the gene ends were 2 bases for V and 4 bases for J; bases not matched to a gene: 3. The CDR3 extends over 15 amino acids. Germline CDR1 MRHNA, CDR2 SNTAGT. The CDR3 nucleotides are TGTGCCAGCAGTGACAGCGGGGGGGCCTCAGATACGCAGTATTTT. Its translation is CASSDSGGASDTQYF.

The V call is TRBV5-5, the J call TRBJ1-1, with D unclear. Trimming pared 3 bases from V and 0 bases from J, leaving 12 bases between. This CDR3 has 15 amino acids. Germline CDR1 SGHKS, CDR2 YYEKEE (reference sequence). CDR3: CASSSIGPLNTEAFF. For the CDR3, the DNA is TGTGCCAGCAGCTCGATCGGTCCCCTGAACACTGAAGCTTTCTTT. The complete variable domain, with remaining parts taken from reference TRBV5-5 and TRBJ1-1, reads DAGVTQSPTHLIKTRGQQVTLRCSPISGHKSVSWYQQVLGQGPQFIFQYYEKEERGRGNFPDRFSARQFPNYSSELNVNALLLGDSALYLCASSSIGPLNTEAFFGQGTRLTVV.

The chain employs TRBV29-1 and TRBJ2-7, with 13 bases identical to TRBD2. The CDR3 consists of 16 residues. Germline CDR1 reads SQVTM; CDR2 reads ANQGSEA. The V and J ends lost 0 bases and 3 bases, in that order; junction bases with no gene match: 5. CDR3 nucleotides: TGCAGCGTTGAAGATGGGGGACTAGCGGGGAGCTACGAGCAGTACTTC. Protein sequence: CSVEDGGLAGSYEQYF.

This sequence joins TRBV5-1 and TRBJ2-1; a possible D gene is TRBD1 (6 bases). CDR1 is SGHRS and CDR2 is YFSETQ in the germline V gene. V lost 0 bases to trimming and J lost 4 bases, with 11 bases between them. The CDR3 has 15 amino acids. As DNA, the CDR3 is TGCGCCAGCAGCTTGGACAGGGCGAATTACAATGAGCAGTTCTTC. Translating it yields CASSLDRANYNEQFF.

The J gene is TRBJ1-1, the V gene TRBV7-9; a weak D match, TRBD1 (6 bases). Germline V gene data show CDR1 as SEHNR and CDR2 as FQNEAQ (reference sequence). The CDR3 covers 12 residues. Trimming pared 5 bases from V and 6 bases from J, leaving 10 bases between. CDR3 loop: CASSQGRSEAFF. CDR3 bases: TGTGCCAGCAGCCAGGGGCGTTCTGAAGCTTTCTTT. Based on the CDR3 plus reference TRBV7-9 and TRBJ1-1, the full variable domain is DTGVSQNPRHKITKRGQNVTFRCDPISEHNRLYWYRQTLGQGPEFLTYFQNEAQLEKSRLLSDRFSAERPKGSFSTLEIQRTEQGDSAMYLCASSQGRSEAFFGQGTRLTVV.

The chain joins TRBV29-1 to TRBJ2-3, with D perhaps matching TRBD1 or TRBD2 (5 bases each). The germline CDR1 and CDR2 sequences are SQVTM and ANQGSEA. V lost 1 base and J 8 bases, leaving 13 bases between the germline ends. The CDR3 is made up of 13 amino acids. The CDR3 spells CSVEGGVGVTQYF. CDR3 coding DNA: TGCAGCGTTGAAGGAGGGGTCGGGGTTACGCAGTATTTT.

The chain recombines TRBV18 with TRBJ1-1; D gene uncertain. V shed 3 bases and J shed 6 bases, with 20 bases lying between them. The CDR3 spans 16 residues. In germline, CDR1 is KGHSH, CDR2 LQKENI. The CDR3 coding sequence is TGTGCCAGCTCACCGAGGGAGGGTAACTTTGGAGCTGAAGCTTTCTTT. It codes for CASSPREGNFGAEAFF.

In this sample, this clone turned up once. The DNA of the CDR3 is TGTGCCAGCAGTGCCCCAGGGCGAAGCTCTGGGGCCAACGTCCTGACTTTC. This sequence encodes CASSAPGRSSGANVLTF. The chain couples TRBV28 to TRBJ2-6; D may be TRBD1 (5 bases). Trimming stripped 5 bases from V and 0 bases from J, with 14 bases between. Germline CDR1 reads MDHEN; CDR2 reads SYDVKM. The CDR3 has 17 residues.

This sequence joins TRBV5-1 and TRBJ1-6; 11 bases map to TRBD1. V shed 3 bases and J 9 bases; nucleotides not matched to a gene: 17. Germline CDR1 reads SGHRS; CDR2 reads YFSETQ. The CDR3 has 19 residues. The CDR3 loop reads CASSWTPPTPGQGGSPLHF. The DNA for the CDR3 is TGCGCCAGCAGCTGGACACCCCCGACCCCGGGACAGGGGGGTTCACCCCTCCACTTT.

V gene TRBV6-1 combines with J gene TRBJ1-2; no reliable D call. Germline lookup yields CDR1 MNHNS and CDR2 SASEGT. Trimming took off 2 bases at V and 8 bases at J, with 15 bases between the two ends. The CDR3 length is 14 residues. CDR3 DNA: TGTGCCAGCAGTGAATGGATTACGAGGAGGGGCTACACCTTC. This gives the protein CASSEWITRRGYTF.

The chain links TRBV18 to TRBJ1-1; no clear D gene. Germline lookup yields CDR1 KGHSH and CDR2 LQKENI. This CDR3 has 13 amino acids. The V end was cut by 5 bases, the J end by 8 bases, with 15 bases between. CDR3 loop: CASSSILSGEAFF. Here the CDR3 DNA reads TGTGCCAGCTCATCGATACTCTCGGGGGAAGCTTTCTTT.

This clone was counted once. The sample carries other DNA sequences with the same CDR3. The chain employs TRBV5-4 and TRBJ2-6; weak D call: TRBD1 (6 bases). V gave up 1 base and J gave up 2 bases, with 7 bases separating them. CDR3 length equals 15 residues. Germline CDR1 reads SGHNT; CDR2 reads YYREEE (reference sequence). The CDR3 here is CASSLTGTGANVLTF. DNA for the CDR3: TGTGCCAGCAGCTTGACAGGGACTGGGGCCAACGTCCTGACTTTC.

This clone was found once. The V call is TRBV7-3, the J call TRBJ2-3; TRBD2 matches 9 bases. Looked up from germline, CDR1 is SGHTA and CDR2 is FQGTGA. The CDR3 runs to 18 residues. J lost 0 bases, V lost 3 bases, and 10 bases had no gene match. The CDR3 DNA is TGTGCCAGCAGCTTTGTCGCGGGGGGGATCCAGAGCACAGATACGCAGTATTTT. Amino acid sequence: CASSFVAGGIQSTDTQYF.

In nucleotides, the CDR3 is TGTGCCAGCATCCCCCGGGGTAAGGAGCTCAGCACCGGGGAGCTGTTTTTT. It yields the protein CASIPRGKELSTGELFF. V is TRBV7-8 and J is TRBJ2-2; perhaps TRBD2 as D (5 bases). Trimming shortened V by 7 bases and J by 4 bases, and 22 bases separated the two germline ends. The CDR3 has 17 amino acids. Germline CDR1 is SGHVS and CDR2 is FQNEAQ.

The sample holds one count of this clone. The chain carries TRBV13 and TRBJ2-7; D is undetermined. The length of the CDR3 is 13 residues. The germline V gene has CDR1 PRHDT and CDR2 FYEKMQ (reference sequence). The V and J ends lost 7 bases and 3 bases respectively, with 13 bases between them. As DNA, the CDR3 is TGTGCCAGCAAAAGTGGCAGCGACTACGAGCAGTACTTC. It translates to CASKSGSDYEQYF.

The chain combines TRBV6-5 with TRBJ1-5; no firm D call. CDR3 size: 13 residues. The V end was cut by 5 bases, the J end by 3 bases, with 8 bases between. Per germline, CDR1 MNHEY and CDR2 SVGAGI. CDR3 coding DNA: TGTGCCAGCAGTCGACAAATCAATCAGCCCCAGCATTTT. The encoded protein is CASSRQINQPQHF.